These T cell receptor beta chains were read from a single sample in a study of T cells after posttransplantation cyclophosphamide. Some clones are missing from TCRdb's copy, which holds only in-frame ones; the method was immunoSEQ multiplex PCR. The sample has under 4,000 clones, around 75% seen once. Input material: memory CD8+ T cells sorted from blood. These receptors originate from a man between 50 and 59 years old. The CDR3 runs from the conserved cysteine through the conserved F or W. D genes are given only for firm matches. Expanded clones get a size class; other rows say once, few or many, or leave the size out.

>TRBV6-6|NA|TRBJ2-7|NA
TGTGCCAGCAGTTACTCAGCGGGCGGGTACGAGCAGTACTTC
CASSYSAGGYEQYF
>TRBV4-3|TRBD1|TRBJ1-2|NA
TGCGCCAGCAGCCAAAAGACAGGGAACAACTATGGCTACACCTTC
CASSQKTGNNYGYTF
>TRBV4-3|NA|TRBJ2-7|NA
TGCGCCAGCAGCCAAGATCATTTGGGCGACGAGCAGTACTTC
CASSQDHLGDEQYF
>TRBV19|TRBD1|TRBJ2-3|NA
TGTGCCAGTACTATGGTAGGGGGCGCGGATACGCAGTATTTT
CASTMVGGADTQYF
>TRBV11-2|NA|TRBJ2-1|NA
TGTGCCAGCAGCTTCCGACTAGTCAGTGAGCAGTTCTTC
CASSFRLVSEQFF
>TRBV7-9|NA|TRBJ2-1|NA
TGTGCCAGCAGCCTATCGTACGGACTGAATGAGCAGTTCTTC
CASSLSYGLNEQFF
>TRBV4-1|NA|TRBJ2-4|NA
TGCGCCAGCAGCCAAGATAGGTTCGGACAGCTTCCAAACATTCAGTACTTC
CASSQDRFGQLPNIQYF
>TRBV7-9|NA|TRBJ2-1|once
TGTGCCAGCAGCTTAGGGCGCAGGGTAGATGAGCAGTTCTTC
CASSLGRRVDEQFF
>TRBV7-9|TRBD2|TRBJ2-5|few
TGTGCCAGCAGCTTCCGAACTCCGGGACTAGACGTTGAGACCCAGTACTTC
CASSFRTPGLDVETQYF
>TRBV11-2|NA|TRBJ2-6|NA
TGTGCCAGCAGCCCCCCCGGGTGGGACATCAGGGCCAACGTCCTGACTTTC
CASSPPGWDIRANVLTF
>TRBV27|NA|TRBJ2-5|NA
TGTGCCAGCAGTTTAGGGGAGGTCGGGGAGACCCAGTACTTC
CASSLGEVGETQYF
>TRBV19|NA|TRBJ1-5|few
TGTGCCAGTAGTATGATCGCTGAACGGAGCAATCAGCCCCAGCATTTT
CASSMIAERSNQPQHF
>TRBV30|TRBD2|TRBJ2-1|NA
TGTGCCTGGAGTGCTAGCGGGGGGCAGGAGCAGTTCTTC
CAWSASGGQEQFF
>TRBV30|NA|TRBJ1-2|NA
TGTGCCTGGAGTTGGGGGGGTCACTATGGCTACACCTTC
CAWSWGGHYGYTF
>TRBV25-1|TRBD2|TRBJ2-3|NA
TGTGCCAGCAGTGAGAGACTAGCGGGAGAGGATACGCAGTATTTT
CASSERLAGEDTQYF
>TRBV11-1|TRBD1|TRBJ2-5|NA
TGTGCCAACAGCCCAGGGACAGGGTCAGAGGAGACCCAGTACTTC
CANSPGTGSEETQYF
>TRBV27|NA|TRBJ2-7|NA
TGTGCCAGCGGGAACGGAGGAACCTACGAGCAGTACTTC
CASGNGGTYEQYF
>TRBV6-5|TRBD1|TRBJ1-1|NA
TGTGCCAGCAGTTACTCGACAGGGGCCATGAACACTGAAGCTTTCTTT
CASSYSTGAMNTEAFF
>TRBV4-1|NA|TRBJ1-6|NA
TGCGCCAGCAGCCAAGAGGTCTACGCATATAATTCACCCCTCCACTTT
CASSQEVYAYNSPLHF
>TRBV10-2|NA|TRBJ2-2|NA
TGCGCCAGCAGTTTCAGCGGGGAGCTGTTTTTT
CASSFSGELFF
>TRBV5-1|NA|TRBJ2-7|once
TGCGCCAGCAGCTTGGGGTCAGATTACGAGCAGTACTTC
CASSLGSDYEQYF
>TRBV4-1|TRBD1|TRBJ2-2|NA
TGCGCCAGCAGCCAAGATACGGGGGACAGGGTAACCGGGGAGCTGTTTTTT
CASSQDTGDRVTGELFF
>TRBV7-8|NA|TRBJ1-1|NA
TGTGCCAGCAGCTTAGCGGTTGGCGAAGCTTTCTTT
CASSLAVGEAFF
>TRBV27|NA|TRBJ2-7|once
TGTGCCAGCAGTCCCATTGAGAAGACAGGACCCTACGAGCAGTACTTC
CASSPIEKTGPYEQYF
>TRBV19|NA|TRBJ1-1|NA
TGTGCCAGTAGGCGGTCGAACACTGAAGCTTTCTTT
CASRRSNTEAFF